These 5 T cell receptor beta chains share one sample of origin, sequenced in a study of patients and donors after allogeneic stem cell transplantation. TCRdb analysed the RT-PCR reads with MiXCR anew, one entry per CDR3 protein. The sample holds 190,000 or so distinct CDR3 sequences, around 40% seen once. What was sequenced was blood, either unsorted or a sorted T cell fraction (not recorded which). These receptors were obtained from a human donor who was either an allogeneic HSCT recipient or a stem cell or donor lymphocyte infusion donor (not recorded which). It is not recorded whose cells these are; they may come from a transplant donor.

V gene TRBV14 combines with J gene TRBJ2-6; 7 bases align to TRBD2. V dropped 4 bases and J dropped 0; count of bases not matched to a gene: 12. From germline, CDR1 is SGHDN and CDR2 FVKESK. The CDR3 is 19 residues long. The CDR3 nucleotides read TGTGCCAGCAGCCGCCGACTTTCGCGGGAGTTCTCTGGGGCCAACGTCCTGACTTTC. Protein sequence: CASSRRLSREFSGANVLTF.

This clonotype was seen more than once but under ten times. The genes are TRBV28 and TRBJ1-5; possible D gene TRBD1, 5 bases. This CDR3 is 14 amino acids long. The V end lost 6 bases, the J end lost 7 bases, and 16 bases lay between the germline ends. Germline V CDR1 and CDR2: MDHEN, SYDVKM. CDR3 in amino acids: CASSPFLGEQPQHF. CDR3 nucleotide sequence: TGTGCCAGCAGCCCTTTCTTGGGGGAACAGCCCCAGCATTTT. Looking up the rest from reference TRBV28 and TRBJ1-5 gives the full variable domain: DVKVTQSSRYLVKRTGEKVFLECVQDMDHENMFWYRQDPGLGLRLIYFSYDVKMKEKGDIPEGYSVSREKKERFSLILESASTNQTSMYLCASSPFLGEQPQHFGDGTRLSIL.

V usage is TRBV12-3 or TRBV12-4 and J usage is TRBJ2-3, with D possibly matching TRBD1 (6 bases). Trimming pared 5 bases from V and 0 bases from J, leaving 18 bases between. The CDR3 runs to 17 residues. The CDR3 DNA follows: TGTGCCAGCAGTCATCCGCTCAACAGGGAAAGCACAGATACGCAGTATTTT. It codes for CASSHPLNRESTDTQYF.

This clonotype was found a few times. The chain recombines TRBV5-6 with TRBJ1-5, with TRBD1 matching 9 bases. Looked up from germline, CDR1 is SGHDT and CDR2 is YYEEEE. The CDR3 consists of 15 residues. Losses at the gene ends were 4 bases for V and 4 bases for J; bases not matched to a gene: 6. CDR3 nucleotide sequence: TGTGCCAGCAGCCGAAAAGGACAGGGGAATCAGCCCCAGCATTTT. As protein: CASSRKGQGNQPQHF.

This clonotype appeared a few times. CDR3 in amino acids: CASTKGVSGANVLTF. The CDR3 nucleotides are TGTGCCAGTACAAAAGGGGTTTCTGGGGCCAACGTCCTGACTTTC. The chain uses TRBV12-3 or TRBV12-4 and TRBJ2-6; weak D call: TRBD1 (5 bases). The CDR3 is 15 residues long. Trimming pared 9 bases from V and 1 base from J, leaving 13 bases between.